This T cell receptor (beta chain) was captured in a study of read filtering for tumor transcriptome and immune sequencing. The table lists this clonotype with many counts. This library used roughly 400 ng RNA and molecular barcoded adaptors spanning alpha/delta and beta/gamma chains. A single record per CDR3 protein comes from TCRdb applying MiXCR to the reads. The sample shows tens of thousands of distinct CDR3 sequences, under 25% of them seen only once. Germline V gives CDR1 DFQATT, CDR2 SNEGSKA (reference sequence). V lost 3 bases and J lost 0, with 14 bases in between. This CDR3 has 15 amino acids.

The V and J genes are TRBV20-1 and TRBJ1-1; D call uncertain. The specimen was a population of CD138-negative cells sorted from bone marrow. The TCR comes from a donor at least 40 years old with multiple myeloma. CDR3 nucleotides: TGCAGTGCTAGTAGGTTCGGGAACATGAACACTGAAGCTTTCTTT. This codes for CSASRFGNMNTEAFF.